This TCR beta chain was found in a study of shared clonotypes between healthy human individuals (TCRdb year 2020). About the full investigation: A few men and two women, aged 18 to 49 years, made up the cohort. For each donor, three plates each were used for CD4 naive and CD4 memory, two plates were used for CD8 naive, and one plate was used for CD8 memory. To estimate repertoire size and how much clonotypes are shared between individuals, the study performed deep sequencing of blood TCR repertoires from five healthy adults. Different laboratories and diverse techniques were used to prepare libraries and sequence TCR repertoires, to increase sequencing depth and limit assay-specific biases. Between about 0.9 and 10 billion PBMCs per donor were obtained by leukapheresis.

The donors were healthy, HIV-negative adults with no recently reported acute infections or vaccinations. Every donor was a Caucasian adult living in Nashville, Tennessee, USA. CD4+ T cells were enriched through magnetic negative selection, after which naive cells were positively selected on CD45RA and the remaining negative fraction served as the memory subset. Blood was obtained by leukapheresis, after which PBMCs were separated by Ficoll-Histopaque density gradient centrifugation and cryopreserved in liquid nitrogen vapor phase. Purity and quantity of every magnetically sorted T cell population were checked by analytical flow cytometry. From each sorted fraction, genomic DNA was isolated and quantified by UV absorbance on a Nanodrop 2000c. Comments on this clone: There is no known antigen for this receptor. It has no much larger one-base neighbor in the sample; base qualities were not kept.

Broad study findings and their caveats: Naive subsets generally had larger estimated clonotype richness than memory subsets. The genetic and exposure-history diversity represented was limited by the small number of donors. Pairwise subsampling indicated that sequencing depth was expected to affect the degree of clonotype sharing among donors. Compared with non-shared clonotypes, the clonotypes found in all four sorted-subset donors had higher generation probabilities. Sampling was restricted to blood, and TCR repertoires in tissue are likely to differ from TCR repertoires in blood. When a handful of donors were compared, the shared fraction of clonotypes was about 5% for naive CD4, around 4% for naive CD8, roughly 2.5% for memory CD4, and around 0.37% for memory CD8. Rarefaction of sorted-subset datasets indicated incomplete sequencing despite the large sequencing depth.

TCR CDR3 regions were amplified from genomic DNA by multiplex PCR using the deep immunoSEQ assay. Genomic DNA extracted from each cell subset was distributed evenly over all wells of several immunoSEQ 96-well plates, and each plate served as one replicate. For sorted subsets, 200 to 250 ng genomic DNA, equal to tens of thousands of T cell genomes, was loaded into each replicate PCR. Purified libraries were measured with a Qubit 3.0 fluorometer, size-checked on a Bioanalyzer 2100, and measured again with the KAPA Library Quantification kit. Each immunoSEQ 96-well plate was sequenced on its own single-read 150-cycle Illumina NextSeq 550 flow cell. The published analysis was carried out like this. The immunoSEQ output contained only junctional sequences without quality scores, so filtering could not match that applied to full-length reads. Sequences were annotated with PyIR, a Python wrapper for IgBLAST v1.9, using IMGT germline references to assign V/J genes and CDR3. Reads were removed for weak V/J assignments (E-value above 1e-6), missing CDR3, stop codons, out-of-frame junctions, or ambiguous translated residues. V3J clonotypes were defined by identical inferred V gene, J gene, and CDR3 amino acid sequence. To compute the percentage overlap between repertoires, the number of shared unique clonotypes was divided by the size of the smaller repertoire. Repertoire richness was assessed with RTK rarefaction, the Chao1 estimator, and Recon v2.1 estimates of unobserved clonotypes. Generation probabilities were computed with OLGA for all TCRbeta clonotypes obtained by the gDNA method from several donors. Here the immuneACCESS table is served through TCRdb, limited to in-frame sequences with V and J called. Missing clones are a known gap in these copies; in checked studies unresolved V genes cover under half, and the rest lacks a known reason. V, J and clone size were drawn from that table, and D and trimming were deduced from the DNA. This sample holds around 330,000 clones; roughly 70% were observed only once. Approximately 10% of the sample is in the top ten clones.

Via the germline V gene, CDR1 is MNHNS and CDR2 SASEGT. The V and J ends are trimmed by 5 bases and 2 bases, leaving 7 bases between them. Including the terminal cysteine and phenylalanine, the CDR3 comprises 13 residues. Left in the record is the CDR3 DNA by itself, 39 bases read in frame from the first base. The sequencing input was memory CD4+ T cells sorted from blood. According to the study, the label for this sample's cell subset or site signals: CD45RA-negative fraction. This chain joins TRBV6-1 to TRBJ1-3, with a tentative D gene TRBD1 over 6 matching bases. This receptor was taken from a man aged 25 to 40 in good health. The CDR3 is CASSRTAGNTIYF. The DNA reads TGTGCCAGCAGTAGGACAGCTGGAAACACCATATATTTT.